This T cell receptor beta chain was documented in a study of blood T cells in healthy people across ages. Study-level results: When one million T cells were used, diversity estimates were thought to be underestimates. The unknown donor CMV status may have confounded expanded clonotype changes.

The authors ran a second PCR of about 6 to 12 cycles using a sample-barcoded 5' primer and a J-beta primer mix. TCRdb fed the 5' RACE reads into MiXCR, producing one record per CDR3 protein. The data contain hundreds of thousands of distinct CDR3 sequences, under 30% of them singletons. Per the germline V gene, CDR1 is LNHNV and CDR2 is YYDKDF (reference sequence). CDR3 length: 14 residues. Trimming removed 3 bases from V and 2 bases from J, with 10 bases in between. This clonotype was detected a few times. Its antigen is not identified. V usage is TRBV15 and J usage is TRBJ2-5, with a weak D call TRBD1 (5 bases). The specimen sequenced was blood. This TCR came from a woman older than 75 in good health. CDR3 region: CATSSGQGQETQYF. CDR3 nucleotides: TGTGCCACCAGCAGTGGACAAGGGCAAGAGACCCAGTACTTC.